What follows is one T cell receptor beta chain and its context. Its antigen is unknown. Previously described methods and listed TCR primers were used for bulk TCR libraries. TCRdb passed the PCR reads through MiXCR, listing each CDR3 protein once. The sample comprises about 640,000 distinct CDR3 sequences, roughly 21% of which are singletons, and roughly 0.9% rests with the top ten. CDR1 MNHEY and CDR2 SMNVEV come from the germline V gene (reference sequence). V shed 7 bases and J 2 bases; nucleotides not matched to a gene: 4. The CDR3 is made up of 14 amino acids. This record belongs to a study of molecular identifiers for immune sequencing clone quantification. Whole-study context: Replicate RNA from around 20,000 or 100,000 naive CD8 T cells formed five aliquots; four were sequenced. Study findings and constraints: Whereas clones above 20 RNA copies held under 1% of naive-cell molecules, they held over 98% of effector molecules.

This chain connects TRBV27 to TRBJ2-7; 11 bases map to TRBD2. The specimen sequenced was naive CD8+ T cells from blood, with Jurkat cell RNA spiked in. The subset denotes: FACS-sorted CD8+CD4-CCR7+CD45RA+ naive T cells. The sequence was collected from a human donor in good health. Some libraries in this study had Jurkat cell RNA spiked in. CDR3 DNA: TGTGCCAGCAAATCGACTAGCGGGGCCTACGAGCAGTACTTC. Its protein product is CASKSTSGAYEQYF.